A single sample is the source of the 22 T cell receptor beta chains below, sequenced in a study of blood T cell repertoires in COVID-19. Only in-frame clones appear in the TCRdb table, and some are missing; sequencing was by immunoSEQ multiplex PCR. This table holds 45,000 to 55,000 clones, 80% to 90% found once. Input material: peripheral blood. These receptors were collected from a human donor in a cohort sampled during active COVID-19.

This clone was observed a single time. V usage is TRBV5-1 and J usage is TRBJ2-2; 8 bases agree with TRBD1. This CDR3 region has 16 residues. The V segment lost 0 bases and the J segment 7 bases; nucleotides outside the gene matches: 8. The germline gives CDR1 SGHRS, CDR2 YFSETQ. CDR3 sequence (DNA): TGCGCCAGCAGCTTGGAAACAGGGGGGTCCATCGGGGAGCTGTTTTTT. This sequence encodes CASSLETGGSIGELFF.

This clone appeared a few times. This chain uses TRBV4-2 with TRBJ2-1, with D possibly TRBD2 on 5 matching bases. V lost 5 bases, J lost 3 bases, and 11 bases lay in between. CDR3 length: 14 residues. Germline V gene sequence: CDR1 LGHNA, CDR2 YNFKEQ. The CDR3 loop reads CASSIDRDYNEQFF. DNA for the CDR3: TGTGCCAGCAGCATCGATCGGGACTACAATGAGCAGTTCTTC.

This clone was observed a handful of times. The J gene is TRBJ1-5, the V gene TRBV19, with a weak D call TRBD1 (6 bases). Germline CDR1 and CDR2: LNHDA and SQIVND (reference sequence). The CDR3 has 16 residues. The V gene lost 3 bases and the J gene lost 6 bases, with 18 bases spanning the gap. In DNA, the CDR3 is TGTGCCAGTAGTATTTCAGGGGCAGGCCTTGGTCAGCCCCAGCATTTT. This encodes CASSISGAGLGQPQHF.

The chain couples TRBV11-3 to TRBJ1-1; 9 nucleotides agree with TRBD1. The CDR3 spans 19 residues. From germline, CDR1 is SGHNT and CDR2 YENEEA. Trimming cost V 1 base and J 5 bases; bases outside gene matches: 17. The CDR3 DNA reads TGTGCCAGCAGCTTAGTCGTTGGGTTCAGGACAGGGGATTCTACTGAAGCTTTCTTT. It encodes CASSLVVGFRTGDSTEAFF.

CDR3 region: CASSIQGSYGYTF. Written as DNA, the CDR3 is TGTGCCAGTAGTATACAGGGTAGCTATGGCTACACCTTC. This chain uses TRBV19 with TRBJ1-2; D might be TRBD1 (5 bases). The CDR3 has 13 residues. Per the germline V gene, CDR1 is LNHDA and CDR2 is SQIVND (reference sequence). V lost 2 bases and J lost 4, with 8 bases in between. The full variable domain, rest sourced from reference TRBV19 and TRBJ1-2, is DGGITQSPKYLFRKEGQNVTLSCEQNLNHDAMYWYRQDPGQGLRLIYYSQIVNDFQKGDIAEGYSVSREKKESFPLTVTSAQKNPTAFYLCASSIQGSYGYTFGSGTRLTVV.

The chain links TRBV14 to TRBJ2-7; D gene unclear. Trimming cost V 1 base and J 1 base, with 5 bases left between them. Germline V gene data show CDR1 as SGHDN and CDR2 as FVKESK. The CDR3 has 13 residues. The CDR3 region is CASSQVRSYEQYF. The CDR3, as DNA: TGTGCCAGCAGCCAAGTCCGGTCCTACGAGCAGTACTTC. Filled out from reference TRBV14 and TRBJ2-7, the complete variable domain reads EAGVTQFPSHSVIEKGQTVTLRCDPISGHDNLYWYRRVMGKEIKFLLHFVKESKQDESGMPNNRFLAERTGGTYSTLKVQPAELEDSGVYFCASSQVRSYEQYFGPGTRLTVT.

The sample holds a few counts of this clone. As DNA, the CDR3 is TGTGCCAGCAGTTTTTCGACAGGGAATGCCGGGGAGCTGTTTTTT. This codes for CASSFSTGNAGELFF. V is TRBV27 and J is TRBJ2-2; 7 bases align to TRBD1. Looked up from germline, CDR1 is MNHEY and CDR2 is SMNVEV (reference sequence). CDR3 length: 15 amino acids. Trimming at V came to 3 bases and at J to 6 bases, leaving 7 bases not matched to a gene.

The chain couples TRBV4-3 to TRBJ2-3; TRBD2 matches at 10 bases. Germline values: CDR1 LGHNA, CDR2 YSLEER. This CDR3 has 16 residues. J was trimmed by 3 bases and V by 3 bases; bases with no gene match: 6. CDR3 coding DNA: TGCGCCAGCAGCCAGGAAGCGGGGGGGCTAACAGATACGCAGTATTTT. Translation: CASSQEAGGLTDTQYF.

The J gene is TRBJ2-3, the V gene TRBV4-2, with TRBD2 matching over 9 bases. The germline V gene has CDR1 LGHNA and CDR2 YNFKEQ. This CDR3 comprises 15 residues. The trim removed 1 base at V and 8 bases at J, leaving 7 bases unmatched. The CDR3 nucleotides are TGTGCCAGCAGCCAAGGACTAGCGGTACAGATTACGCAGTATTTT. This encodes CASSQGLAVQITQYF.

This chain links TRBV5-6 with TRBJ2-7; the match to TRBD1 covers 8 bases. V shed 0 bases and J 7 bases; nucleotides not matched to a gene: 6. The CDR3 has 14 residues. Germline loops: CDR1 SGHDT, CDR2 YYEEEE. The CDR3 region has the DNA TGTGCCAGCAGCTTGGCCAGGGGGCTAGGGGAGCAGTACTTC. This gives the protein CASSLARGLGEQYF.

V gene TRBV5-1 combines with J gene TRBJ1-6; TRBD1 might be the D (5 bases). Germline V CDR1 and CDR2: SGHRS, YFSETQ. The CDR3 runs to 14 residues. V lost 1 base and J lost 9, with 11 bases in between. In nucleotides, the CDR3 is TGCGCCAGCAGCTTGAGTGGGAGGGGTTCACCCCTCCACTTT. Translated: CASSLSGRGSPLHF.

This clone was seen once. This rearrangement joins TRBV2 to TRBJ1-6; 8 nucleotides agree with TRBD1. CDR3 length equals 13 residues. V trimming: 6 bases; J trimming: 7 bases; junction bases outside the gene matches: 2. Germline V gives CDR1 SNHLY, CDR2 FYNNEI. CDR3 in amino acids: CASRQGGNSPLHF. The CDR3 nucleotides are TGTGCCAGCAGACAGGGGGGCAATTCACCCCTCCACTTT.

V gene TRBV5-6 combines with J gene TRBJ2-3; 7 bases fit TRBD2. CDR1 SGHDT and CDR2 YYEEEE come from the germline V gene. This CDR3 contains 14 residues. V dropped 3 bases and J dropped 4; count of bases not matched to a gene: 5. The CDR3, as DNA: TGTGCCAGCAGCTATGGACTAGTTTCAGATACGCAGTATTTT. Encoded protein: CASSYGLVSDTQYF. The whole variable domain, remainder taken from reference TRBV5-6 and TRBJ2-3, is DAGVTQSPTHLIKTRGQQVTLRCSPKSGHDTVSWYQQALGQGPQFIFQYYEEEERQRGNFPDRFSGHQFPNYSSELNVNALLLGDSALYLCASSYGLVSDTQYFGPGTRLTVL.

The V call is TRBV9, the J call TRBJ2-3; the D gene is possibly TRBD2 (6 bases). V was clipped by 0 bases and J by 1 base, with 9 bases between them. Germline CDR1 reads SGDLS; CDR2 reads YYNGEE. The CDR3 is made up of 15 amino acids. CDR3 sequence: CASSVGGEGTDTQYF. The CDR3 DNA follows: TGTGCCAGCAGCGTAGGCGGGGAGGGCACAGATACGCAGTATTTT. Together with reference TRBV9 and TRBJ2-3, the CDR3 gives the full variable domain: DSGVTQTPKHLITATGQRVTLRCSPRSGDLSVYWYQQSLDQGLQFLIQYYNGEERAKGNILERFSAQQFPDLHSELNLSSLELGDSALYFCASSVGGEGTDTQYFGPGTRLTVL.

This chain joins TRBV9 and TRBJ2-7, with 10 bases lining up with TRBD1. After removal of 4 bases from V and 2 bases from J, the junction contained 6 bases not matched to a gene. The length of the CDR3 is 15 residues. CDR1 and CDR2 from the germline V gene are SGDLS and YYNGEE. The CDR3 loop reads CASSSRDRGTYEQYF. The CDR3 nucleotides are TGTGCCAGCAGCTCCCGGGACAGGGGAACCTACGAGCAGTACTTC.

This rearrangement joins TRBV5-1 to TRBJ1-1; D is undetermined. The length of the CDR3 is 15 residues. V was trimmed by 4 bases and J by 0 bases, leaving 13 bases between them. Germline CDR1 reads SGHRS; CDR2 reads YFSETQ. This CDR3 is CASSPQAGMNTEAFF. The CDR3 DNA sequence: TGCGCCAGCAGCCCGCAGGCAGGTATGAACACTGAAGCTTTCTTT. Full variable domain (outside the CDR3, taken from reference TRBV5-1 and TRBJ1-1): KAGVTQTPRYLIKTRGQQVTLSCSPISGHRSVSWYQQTPGQGLQFLFEYFSETQRNKGNFPGRFSGRQFSNSRSEMNVSTLELGDSALYLCASSPQAGMNTEAFFGQGTRLTVV.

As regards this clone: Distinct nucleotide sequences in the sample also encode this CDR3. As DNA, the CDR3 is TGCGCCAGCAGCTTGACTAGCGGAGTCACCGGGGAGCTGTTTTTT. This sequence encodes CASSLTSGVTGELFF. The chain carries TRBV5-1 and TRBJ2-2; 8 nucleotides match TRBD2. V shed 1 base, J shed 4 bases, and the junction held 3 bases outside the gene matches. The CDR3 loop spans 15 amino acids. Germline loops: CDR1 SGHRS, CDR2 YFSETQ.

V and J are TRBV5-4 and TRBJ2-5; D call uncertain. V was cut by 0 bases and J by 3 bases, with 9 bases left in between. Germline-derived CDR1 and CDR2 are SGHNT and YYREEE (reference sequence). The CDR3 has 14 residues. CDR3 DNA sequence: TGTGCCAGCAGCTTGGGGCCAGGAAAAGAGACCCAGTACTTC. Its protein product is CASSLGPGKETQYF. The full variable domain, completed using reference TRBV5-4 and TRBJ2-5, is ETGVTQSPTHLIKTRGQQVTLRCSSQSGHNTVSWYQQALGQGPQFIFQYYREEENGRGNFPPRFSGLQFPNYSSELNVNALELDDSALYLCASSLGPGKETQYFGPGTRLLVL.

V usage is TRBV19 and J usage is TRBJ2-2, with D uncertain. V was cut by 5 bases and J by 2 bases, with 9 bases left in between. The CDR3 consists of 14 residues. Germline CDR1 LNHDA, CDR2 SQIVND (reference sequence). CDR3 residues: CASSPYVNTGELFF. DNA of the CDR3: TGTGCCAGTAGTCCCTACGTAAACACCGGGGAGCTGTTTTTT.

The V and J genes are TRBV7-9 and TRBJ2-3, with 13 bases lining up with TRBD2. V was pared by 0 bases and J by 7 bases, with 13 bases of the junction left unmatched. The CDR3 runs to 19 residues. Germline lookup yields CDR1 SEHNR and CDR2 FQNEAQ (reference sequence). The CDR3 loop is CASSLAGGLAGDPRNTQYF. For the CDR3, the DNA is TGTGCCAGCAGCTTAGCGGGAGGACTAGCGGGAGACCCACGAAATACGCAGTATTTT.

In its sample, this clone was seen a few times. The V gene is TRBV6-5, the J gene TRBJ1-1, with TRBD1 identical over 8 bases. Germline V CDR1 and CDR2: MNHEY, SVGAGI. CDR3 length: 14 residues. With V trimmed by 5 bases and J by 4 bases, 6 bases remained unmatched. DNA for the CDR3: TGTGCCAGCAGTCCCCGCAGGGGGCTCACTGAAGCTTTCTTT. Its protein product is CASSPRRGLTEAFF.

The gene calls are TRBV10-3 and TRBJ1-2, with D possibly being TRBD1 (5 bases). CDR3 length: 12 amino acids. Germline loops: CDR1 ENHRY, CDR2 SYGVKD. Trimming pared 8 bases from V and 2 bases from J, leaving 9 bases between. The CDR3 DNA follows: TGTGCCATCTGGAGGGGCAACTATGGCTACACCTTC. Residues: CAIWRGNYGYTF.